This TCR beta chain was sequenced during a study of blood T cell repertoires in COVID-19. As for the study in general: The United States, Italy and Spain were the sources of the acute and convalescent COVID-19 samples. T cells, B-cell-depleted T cells, or PBMCs supplied cDNA or gDNA.

V was cut by 5 bases and J by 3 bases, with 11 bases left in between. CDR1 is LNHNV and CDR2 is YYDKDF in the germline V gene (reference sequence). The CDR3 totals 13 residues. Per the authors' pipeline: The authors estimated nucleated cell counts from reference gene primer amplification. Data came from immunoSEQ multiplex PCR; TCRdb stores just in-frame clones and leaves some out. V, J and clone size reflect that table, while D and trimming were determined from the DNA. Of about 71,000 clones listed, 75% to 95% are singletons. The V call is TRBV15, the J call TRBJ2-7, with D tentatively TRBD1 (5 bases). The sample was peripheral blood. The receptor was derived from a woman over 75 with acute or convalescent COVID-19. CDR3 sequence: CATSYRQHYEQYF. The DNA for the CDR3 is TGTGCCACCAGCTACCGACAGCACTACGAGCAGTACTTC.